The clone carrying this T cell receptor (beta chain) was observed many times. Its cognate antigen is unknown. TCRdb keeps only in-frame clones here, not all; method: immunoSEQ multiplex PCR. Here the sample spans some 980,000 clones, roughly 72% being singletons. Donors, healthy HIV-negative adults, lacked recent acute infections or vaccinations. This CDR3 has 14 residues. Germline V CDR1 and CDR2: SGHVS, FQNEAQ. V shed 5 bases and J shed 4 bases, with 14 bases lying between them. The data were taken from a study of shared clonotypes between healthy human individuals. General study points: The study found roughly 5% of naive CD4 clonotypes shared across a handful of donors.

The source of this sequence is a man between 18 and 29 years old in good health. Material for sequencing was memory CD4+ T cells sorted from blood. The subset denotes: CD45RA-negative fraction. The chain is built from TRBV7-8 and TRBJ1-1; D is undetermined. CDR3 region: CASSRPDRITEAFF. DNA of the CDR3: TGTGCCAGCAGCCGCCCCGACCGCATCACTGAAGCTTTCTTT.